This T cell receptor (beta chain) was identified in a study of OX40 agonist ivuxolimab in advanced cancers. Study overall: An anti-OX40 (CD134) antibody with agonistic activity, ivuxolimab, was administered to patients.

In regard to this clone: The antigen is undetermined.

Study-level findings and limits: Clonal expansion in partial responders at 0.1-3.0 mg/kg ranked among the lowest. Some nonresponders additionally presented with little normalized T-cell clonal expansion.

The CDR3 consists of 16 residues. V trimming: 5 bases; J trimming: 5 bases; junction bases outside the gene matches: 7. Germline V lookup: CDR1 SGHNT, CDR2 YENEEA. This table comes from immunoSEQ multiplex PCR, and its TCRdb copy is limited to in-frame clones, with some not included. The repertoire holds some 15,000 clones, with roughly 89% as singletons. The sequenced sample was CD4+ or CD8+ T cells sorted from blood, obtained in a trial of the OX40 agonist ivuxolimab. The chain links TRBV11-3 to TRBJ2-2; TRBD2 matches 11 bases. The sequence was collected from an adult with an advanced solid tumor such as melanoma, head and neck, liver or kidney cancer. CDR3 residues: CASSPRTSGSTGELFF. As DNA, the CDR3 is TGTGCCAGCAGCCCGCGGACTAGCGGGTCTACCGGGGAGCTGTTTTTT.